The source of this T cell receptor beta chain is a study of human T cells and chemical hapten exposure. For the study at large: Sensitization used 2% DPC on roughly 2 cm by roughly 2 cm upper inner arm skin.

The time point was: patch test 1, 2 weeks after DPC sensitization. Regarding treatment: therapeutic diphenylcyclopropenone sensitization with weekly scalp DPC. Total RNA was isolated from whole blood that had not been fractionated. Each donor was an alopecia patient between 18 and 70 years of age who qualified for DPC. The study used a library that attached unique molecular identifiers to individual cDNA molecules. TCRdb called the RACE reads again in MiXCR, with one record for every CDR3 protein. This sample has about 35,000 distinct CDR3 sequences, with about 6.3% found just once. The table lists this clonotype with many counts. Its antigen is unknown. Per germline, CDR1 DFQATT and CDR2 SNEGSKA (reference sequence). The CDR3 is made up of 14 amino acids. Study-wide results and caveats: Significantly more large CDR3 similarity clusters were formed by expanded TCRs than by controls.

The sequenced sample was whole blood, obtained in connection with sensitization to the hapten diphenylcyclopropenone (DPC). This sequence joins TRBV20-1 and TRBJ1-1, with 10 bases aligning to TRBD1. The sequence came from a woman younger than 45 with alopecia areata. Some clones in this sample may be carry-over from other donors' samples. CDR3 residues: CSRRKTGGVTEAFF. In DNA, the CDR3 is TGCAGCCGAAGGAAGACAGGGGGCGTCACTGAAGCTTTCTTT.